What follows are 13 T cell receptor beta chains derived from one specimen sequenced in a study of blood T cell repertoires in COVID-19. Generated by immunoSEQ multiplex PCR, the TCRdb table keeps only in-frame clones and is missing some. Of under 200,000 clones detected, less than 90% appear once; the ten largest clones hold more than 6.5%. The specimen sequenced was PBMCs or T cells enriched from blood (not recorded which). Receptors originate from a woman between 45 and 65 years old who had recovered from COVID-19.

This sequence joins TRBV6-5 and TRBJ1-2; 8 bases match TRBD1. V shed 0 bases and J 2 bases; nucleotides not matched to a gene: 2. This CDR3 comprises 15 residues. Germline V gives CDR1 MNHEY, CDR2 SVGAGI. The CDR3 sequence: CASSYSGTGNYGYTF. CDR3 in DNA: TGTGCCAGCAGTTACTCTGGGACAGGCAACTATGGCTACACCTTC.

The chain combines TRBV28 with TRBJ1-2; 11 positions agree with TRBD1. The trim removed 5 bases at V and 3 bases at J, leaving 5 bases unmatched. The CDR3 consists of 15 residues. Germline assignment: CDR1 MDHEN and CDR2 SYDVKM. The CDR3 DNA reads as TGTGCCAGCAGTCCGGAGGACAGGGGGCACTATGGCTACACCTTC. This sequence encodes CASSPEDRGHYGYTF.

A single count supports this clone. The V call is TRBV7-8, the J call TRBJ1-5, with TRBD1 identical over 9 bases. With 4 bases clipped from V and 6 bases from J, the junction kept 7 bases outside the gene matches. Germline CDR1 reads SGHVS; CDR2 reads FQNEAQ. The CDR3 is made up of 15 amino acids. This chain's CDR3 is CASSSDRGGFQPQHF. Here the CDR3 DNA reads TGTGCCAGCAGCTCTGACAGGGGGGGATTTCAGCCCCAGCATTTT.

The chain joins TRBV6-2 or TRBV6-3 to TRBJ1-1; D not resolved. There are 14 residues in the CDR3. Between the trimmed V and J ends, which lost 2 bases and 1 base, there was a span of 8 bases. CDR1 is MNHEY, CDR2 SVGEGT, per germline. The CDR3 DNA reads as TGTGCCAGCAGTTACCTGACACCGAACACTGAAGCTTTCTTT. It specifies CASSYLTPNTEAFF.

The gene calls are TRBV11-2 and TRBJ1-2; 10 bases agree with TRBD1. The CDR3 spans 13 residues. The ends lost 7 bases at V and 8 bases at J; junction bases unmatched: 7. Germline CDR1 and CDR2: SGHAT and FQNNGV. This CDR3 reads CASTEDRGTGYTF. The CDR3 nucleotides are TGTGCCAGCACCGAGGACAGGGGGACGGGCTACACCTTC.

The chain combines TRBV5-4 with TRBJ2-1, with 8 bases matching TRBD2. J was trimmed by 4 bases and V by 3 bases; bases with no gene match: 15. Germline V gene lookup returns CDR1 SGHNT and CDR2 YYREEE (reference sequence). This CDR3 has 18 amino acids. CDR3 DNA sequence: TGTGCCAGCAGCTCCTCTCGTGGAGCGGGAGCGGGGTACAATGAGCAGTTCTTC. This gives the protein CASSSSRGAGAGYNEQFF.

The chain recombines TRBV7-3 with TRBJ2-1, with D tentatively TRBD2 (5 bases). Per germline, CDR1 SGHTA and CDR2 FQGTGA. The CDR3 covers 15 residues. Between the trimmed V and J ends, which lost 4 bases and 7 bases, there was a span of 17 bases. The CDR3 bases are TGTGCCAGCAGCTCCGTGGGCCGGGATAGTAATGAGCAGTTCTTC. Translated: CASSSVGRDSNEQFF.

The count of this clone is one. The CDR3 DNA sequence: TGCGCCAGCAGCCAAGCCGGGACTGAACGGTACGAGCAGTACTTC. The encoded protein is CASSQAGTERYEQYF. V and J are TRBV4-1 and TRBJ2-7, with a tentative D call TRBD2 (6 bases). This CDR3 contains 15 residues. The germline V gene has CDR1 MGHRA and CDR2 YSYEKL. Trimming removed 1 base at V and 4 bases at J, with 14 bases between.

The genes are TRBV14 and TRBJ2-6, with TRBD2 matching 7 bases. V lost 4 bases, J lost 0 bases, and 15 bases stayed unmatched. The germline gives CDR1 SGHDN, CDR2 FVKESK. This CDR3 spans 20 amino acids. DNA for the CDR3: TGTGCCAGCAGCCTTTCCTGGGGGAGGGGAACATACTCTGGGGCCAACGTCCTGACTTTC. Translation gives CASSLSWGRGTYSGANVLTF.

The chain has TRBV6-2 or TRBV6-3 and TRBJ1-5, with 11 bases aligning to TRBD1. The CDR3 extends over 16 amino acids. In germline, CDR1 is MNHEY, CDR2 SVGEGT. V was clipped by 5 bases and J by 7 bases; unmatched bases: 10. Written as DNA, the CDR3 is TGTGCCAGCAGTCCCCGTGGACAGGGGGCACGGCAGCCCCAGCATTTT. The encoded protein is CASSPRGQGARQPQHF.

The V gene is TRBV5-1, the J gene TRBJ2-2; no clear D gene. The CDR3 has 14 amino acids. From germline, CDR1 is SGHRS and CDR2 YFSETQ. Trimming took 1 base from V and 0 from J, leaving 4 bases between them. Written as DNA, the CDR3 is TGCGCCAGCAGCTTGACAGCGAACACCGGGGAGCTGTTTTTT. Translated, it gives CASSLTANTGELFF.

This chain's CDR3 is CASTRQGANSPLHF. CDR3 in DNA: TGTGCCAGCACAAGACAGGGGGCTAATTCACCCCTCCACTTT. The chain carries TRBV7-2 and TRBJ1-6; the match to TRBD1 covers 10 bases. With V trimmed by 7 bases and J by 6 bases, 3 bases remained unmatched. This CDR3 has 14 residues. Germline values: CDR1 SGHTA, CDR2 FQGNSA.

The rearrangement uses TRBV9 and TRBJ2-2; D is possibly TRBD1 (5 bases). V lost 0 bases to trimming and J lost 3 bases, with 12 bases between them. Germline V gene sequence: CDR1 SGDLS, CDR2 YYNGEE. The CDR3 sequence is 16 residues long. CDR3 amino acids: CASSVDSQGYTGELFF. The CDR3 DNA reads TGTGCCAGCAGCGTAGACTCGCAGGGCTACACCGGGGAGCTGTTTTTT.